The 26 T cell receptor beta chains below all came from one sample that was sequenced in a study of cytomegalovirus exposure and HLA in healthy donors. Primers for the PCR totalled 60 Vbeta and 13 Jbeta. Sequencing used immunoSEQ multiplex PCR; TCRdb keeps in-frame clones, though not all of them. The sample consists of roughly 180,000 clones, roughly 10% of them appearing once. Source material: PBMCs. These receptors originate from a woman under 40 in good health and CMV-seropositive.

This clone was picked up a small number of times. The gene calls are TRBV18 and TRBJ2-5; TRBD1 is a possible D gene (6 bases). The V gene lost 3 bases and the J gene lost 1 base, with 15 bases spanning the gap. Per the germline V gene, CDR1 is KGHSH and CDR2 is LQKENI. CDR3 length equals 16 residues. The chain's CDR3 is CASSPLGQGGQETQYF. In DNA form, the CDR3 reads TGTGCCAGCTCACCTCTTGGACAAGGGGGCCAAGAGACCCAGTACTTC.

The chain carries TRBV19 and TRBJ1-1; D may be TRBD1 (5 bases). Germline CDR1 reads LNHDA; CDR2 reads SQIVND (reference sequence). CDR3 length: 15 amino acids. Trimming cost V 3 bases and J 0 bases, with 11 bases left between them. Here the CDR3 reads CASSMEGAVNTEAFF. The DNA of the CDR3 is TGTGCCAGTAGTATGGAAGGGGCCGTGAACACTGAAGCTTTCTTT. Based on the CDR3 plus reference TRBV19 and TRBJ1-1, the full variable domain is DGGITQSPKYLFRKEGQNVTLSCEQNLNHDAMYWYRQDPGQGLRLIYYSQIVNDFQKGDIAEGYSVSREKKESFPLTVTSAQKNPTAFYLCASSMEGAVNTEAFFGQGTRLTVV.

This clone was counted only a few times. The chain employs TRBV19 and TRBJ1-5; D may be TRBD1 (5 bases). V was trimmed by 7 bases and J by 2 bases, leaving 15 bases between them. This CDR3 comprises 15 residues. Germline V gene lookup returns CDR1 LNHDA and CDR2 SQIVND (reference sequence). CDR3 amino acids: CASNAGIDGNQPQHF. In DNA form, the CDR3 reads TGTGCCAGTAACGCAGGGATCGATGGCAATCAGCCCCAGCATTTT.

CDR3 protein: CASSPKGVNQETQYF. Written as DNA, the CDR3 is TGTGCCAGCTCACCAAAGGGAGTTAACCAAGAGACCCAGTACTTC. The chain joins TRBV18 to TRBJ2-5; perhaps TRBD2 as D (5 bases). V lost 2 bases to trimming and J lost 0 bases, with 10 bases between them. This CDR3 spans 15 amino acids. From germline, CDR1 is KGHSH and CDR2 LQKENI.

This clone was found a few times. The V call is TRBV4-1, the J call TRBJ1-2; D possibly corresponds to TRBD1 (5 bases). CDR1 is MGHRA, CDR2 YSYEKL, per germline. This CDR3 is 14 amino acids long. V lost 1 base, J lost 8 bases, and 14 bases lay in between. The DNA of the CDR3 is TGCGCCAGCAGCCAAGGGGACTCACCGGGGGGCTACACCTTC. Protein: CASSQGDSPGGYTF.

The chain uses TRBV4-1 and TRBJ1-2; 10 bases align to TRBD1. V dropped 4 bases and J dropped 5; count of bases not matched to a gene: 10. This CDR3 region has 16 residues. Germline CDR1 reads MGHRA; CDR2 reads YSYEKL. CDR3 sequence (DNA): TGCGCCAGCAGCCCGACCCTGCGGACAGGGGGATATGGCTACACCTTC. This translates into CASSPTLRTGGYGYTF.

This chain connects TRBV5-4 to TRBJ2-4; tentative D call: TRBD2 (5 bases). CDR3 length equals 15 residues. Germline V gene data show CDR1 as SGHNT and CDR2 as YYREEE (reference sequence). Between the trimmed V and J ends, which lost 4 bases and 2 bases, there was a span of 13 bases. DNA of the CDR3: TGTGCCAGCAGCCGGGGAGTTGGTACCAAAAACATTCAGTACTTC. Translation gives CASSRGVGTKNIQYF.

This clone has more than one count but fewer than ten. DNA of the CDR3: TGTGCCAGCAGCTTAAGAGGGCTTCGGGATGAGCAGTTCTTC. It is translated as CASSLRGLRDEQFF. V and J are TRBV7-2 and TRBJ2-1; possibly TRBD2 for D (5 bases). Between the trimmed V and J ends, which lost 2 bases and 8 bases, there was a span of 13 bases. The V gene's germline CDR1 is SGHTA and CDR2 FQGNSA. The CDR3 is 14 amino acids. The variable domain in full, with the rest retrieved from reference TRBV7-2 and TRBJ2-1, is GAGVSQSPSNKVTEKGKDVELRCDPISGHTALYWYRQSLGQGLEFLIYFQGNSAPDKSGLPSDRFSAERTGGSVSTLTIQRTQQEDSAVYLCASSLRGLRDEQFFGPGTRLTVL.

This chain connects TRBV25-1 to TRBJ2-4; D is possibly TRBD1 (5 bases). The CDR3 covers 12 residues. Trimming took 4 bases from V and 7 from J, leaving 8 bases between them. The germline V gene encodes CDR1 MGHDK and CDR2 SYGVNS. The CDR3 coding sequence is TGTGCCAGCAGTGTTAAGGGGAACATTCAGTACTTC. This encodes CASSVKGNIQYF.

This clone came up a few times. The chain uses TRBV30 and TRBJ1-1, with D unresolved. The CDR3 extends over 11 amino acids. Germline-derived CDR1 and CDR2 are GTSNPN and SVGIG (reference sequence). Trimming left V 0 bases short and J 7 bases short, with 6 bases between. This chain's CDR3 is CAWSVPGEAFF. The CDR3 DNA sequence: TGTGCCTGGAGTGTACCGGGTGAAGCTTTCTTT.

A few counts support this clone. The chain uses TRBV2 and TRBJ1-2; 8 bases agree with TRBD1. The CDR3 sequence is 14 residues long. V lost 2 bases and J lost 2; bases outside the gene matches: 1. The germline CDR1 and CDR2 sequences are SNHLY and FYNNEI. The CDR3 coding sequence is TGTGCCAGCAGTGAAAACAGGGGGAACTATGGCTACACCTTC. It specifies CASSENRGNYGYTF.

This clone was detected a few times. As DNA, the CDR3 is TGTGCCAGCAGCTACCGAGCGGGAGATGGGGACGAGCAGTACTTC. The encoded protein is CASSYRAGDGDEQYF. The chain carries TRBV9 and TRBJ2-7, with 8 bases identical to TRBD2. The V and J ends lost 4 bases and 5 bases, in that order; junction bases with no gene match: 11. Germline V gene sequence: CDR1 SGDLS, CDR2 YYNGEE. This CDR3 contains 15 residues.

The gene calls are TRBV7-8 and TRBJ1-4; D is possibly TRBD1 (6 bases). Germline loops: CDR1 SGHVS, CDR2 FQNEAQ. V was cut by 2 bases and J by 5 bases, with 12 bases left in between. The CDR3 has 15 residues. CDR3 loop: CASSLRQEANEKLFF. The CDR3, as DNA: TGTGCCAGCAGCTTAAGACAGGAAGCAAATGAAAAACTGTTTTTT.

V gene TRBV5-8 combines with J gene TRBJ1-1; D gene ambiguous. Germline V lookup: CDR1 SGHTS, CDR2 YDEGEE. V was cut by 0 bases and J by 1 base, with 7 bases left in between. This CDR3 contains 14 residues. The CDR3 DNA reads as TGTGCCAGCAGCTTGGCCACACCGAACACTGAAGCTTTCTTT. This translates into CASSLATPNTEAFF.

V and J are TRBV7-8 and TRBJ1-3, with 7 nucleotides matching TRBD1. Trimming took 4 bases from V and 1 from J; bases not matched to a gene: 4. This CDR3 has 15 residues. Per germline, CDR1 SGHVS and CDR2 FQNEAQ. CDR3 protein: CASSSTGRSGNTIYF. CDR3 DNA: TGTGCCAGCAGCTCGACAGGGAGATCTGGAAACACCATATATTTT.

The chain employs TRBV5-6 and TRBJ2-1; 7 nucleotides line up with TRBD1. Germline V gene sequence: CDR1 SGHDT, CDR2 YYEEEE. This CDR3 region has 16 residues. V shed 0 bases, J shed 1 base, and the junction held 4 bases outside the gene matches. The CDR3 region has the DNA TGTGCCAGCAGCTTGGAGTCAGGGGGATCCTACAATGAGCAGTTCTTC. The encoded protein is CASSLESGGSYNEQFF.

The V and J genes are TRBV19 and TRBJ2-1, with 10 bases fitting TRBD2. Germline values: CDR1 LNHDA, CDR2 SQIVND (reference sequence). This CDR3 has 14 amino acids. J lost 0 bases, V lost 7 bases, and 0 bases had no gene match. CDR3 sequence: CASTSGSSYNEQFF. DNA for the CDR3: TGTGCCAGTACTAGCGGGAGCTCCTACAATGAGCAGTTCTTC. Looking up the rest from reference TRBV19 and TRBJ2-1 gives the full variable domain: DGGITQSPKYLFRKEGQNVTLSCEQNLNHDAMYWYRQDPGQGLRLIYYSQIVNDFQKGDIAEGYSVSREKKESFPLTVTSAQKNPTAFYLCASTSGSSYNEQFFGPGTRLTVL.

The DNA for the CDR3 is TGCGCCACAGGGGGCTTTGCGGCCCACGAGCAGTACTTC. Residues: CATGGFAAHEQYF. The rearrangement uses TRBV10-2 and TRBJ2-5; 8 bases line up with TRBD1. With the DNA end fitting TRBJ2-7 better, the J assignment may be wrong. The CDR3 covers 13 residues. Germline CDR1 is WSHSY and CDR2 is SAAADI.

V is TRBV6-7 and J is TRBJ2-7; possibly TRBD1 for D (6 bases). TRBV6-7 is treated as an ORF (open reading frame) with a function not yet certain. The CDR3 sequence is 13 residues long. V lost 7 bases and J 3 bases, leaving 13 bases between the germline ends. The chain's CDR3 is CASNMTGCYEQYF. CDR3 nucleotides: TGTGCCAGCAATATGACAGGTTGCTACGAGCAGTACTTC.

This clone came up a few times. The chain carries TRBV7-7 and TRBJ2-2; tentative D call: TRBD1 (6 bases). Germline V gene data show CDR1 as SSHAT and CDR2 as FNYEAQ (reference sequence). V lost 5 bases and J lost 0, with 10 bases in between. The CDR3 sequence is 15 residues long. CDR3 DNA: TGTGCCAGCAGCCCTCGGACAGCGAACACCGGGGAGCTGTTTTTT. It encodes CASSPRTANTGELFF.

This clone has only a few counts. The V call is TRBV9, the J call TRBJ2-1; TRBD1 aligns across 8 bases. Germline V gene data show CDR1 as SGDLS and CDR2 as YYNGEE. The CDR3 covers 17 residues. J was trimmed by 3 bases and V by 4 bases; bases with no gene match: 12. The CDR3 loop reads CASSTPETGVLYNEQFF. The CDR3 DNA follows: TGTGCCAGCAGCACCCCGGAGACAGGGGTCCTCTACAATGAGCAGTTCTTC.

The chain combines TRBV19 with TRBJ2-1, with TRBD2 matching 9 bases. The trim removed 4 bases at V and 2 bases at J, leaving 9 bases unmatched. CDR1 and CDR2 (germline): LNHDA, SQIVND (reference sequence). This CDR3 contains 17 residues. This CDR3 is CASSTHGLAGTYNEQFF. The CDR3 DNA sequence: TGTGCCAGTAGTACCCACGGGCTAGCGGGAACCTACAATGAGCAGTTCTTC.

CDR3 in amino acids: CASSPSGVHYGYTF. In DNA form, the CDR3 reads TGTGCCAGCTCACCCAGCGGTGTCCACTATGGCTACACCTTC. The chain uses TRBV18 and TRBJ1-2; D unclear. V was clipped by 3 bases and J by 3 bases, with 11 bases between them. This CDR3 spans 14 amino acids. CDR1 is KGHSH and CDR2 is LQKENI in the germline V gene.

This clone has a handful of counts. The V and J genes are TRBV7-9 and TRBJ2-5; TRBD1 aligns across 7 bases. The V and J ends lost 5 bases and 5 bases, in that order; junction bases with no gene match: 11. The germline CDR1 and CDR2 sequences are SEHNR and FQNEAQ (reference sequence). The CDR3 loop spans 15 amino acids. The CDR3 sequence is CASSPRDRGSETQYF. The CDR3 DNA is TGTGCCAGCAGCCCACGGGACAGAGGAAGCGAGACCCAGTACTTC.

The V call is TRBV5-4, the J call TRBJ2-1, with 9 bases matching TRBD1. V gave up 5 bases and J gave up 5 bases; unmatched junction bases: 8. The CDR3 extends over 15 amino acids. Germline CDR1 reads SGHNT; CDR2 reads YYREEE (reference sequence). CDR3 residues: CASSSPGQGHNEQFF. The CDR3 bases are TGTGCCAGCAGTTCTCCGGGACAGGGACACAATGAGCAGTTCTTC. The full variable domain, completed using reference TRBV5-4 and TRBJ2-1, is ETGVTQSPTHLIKTRGQQVTLRCSSQSGHNTVSWYQQALGQGPQFIFQYYREEENGRGNFPPRFSGLQFPNYSSELNVNALELDDSALYLCASSSPGQGHNEQFFGPGTRLTVL.

This clone occurred a few times. The CDR3 sequence is CASSEALILGQGYHEQYF. As DNA, the CDR3 is TGTGCCAGCAGTGAAGCTTTGATCTTGGGACAGGGTTATCACGAGCAGTACTTC. V and J are TRBV2 and TRBJ2-7; 9 nucleotides line up with TRBD1. This CDR3 spans 18 amino acids. The V gene's germline CDR1 is SNHLY and CDR2 FYNNEI. The J segment lost 5 bases and the V segment lost 0 bases, leaving 14 bases of the junction unmatched.